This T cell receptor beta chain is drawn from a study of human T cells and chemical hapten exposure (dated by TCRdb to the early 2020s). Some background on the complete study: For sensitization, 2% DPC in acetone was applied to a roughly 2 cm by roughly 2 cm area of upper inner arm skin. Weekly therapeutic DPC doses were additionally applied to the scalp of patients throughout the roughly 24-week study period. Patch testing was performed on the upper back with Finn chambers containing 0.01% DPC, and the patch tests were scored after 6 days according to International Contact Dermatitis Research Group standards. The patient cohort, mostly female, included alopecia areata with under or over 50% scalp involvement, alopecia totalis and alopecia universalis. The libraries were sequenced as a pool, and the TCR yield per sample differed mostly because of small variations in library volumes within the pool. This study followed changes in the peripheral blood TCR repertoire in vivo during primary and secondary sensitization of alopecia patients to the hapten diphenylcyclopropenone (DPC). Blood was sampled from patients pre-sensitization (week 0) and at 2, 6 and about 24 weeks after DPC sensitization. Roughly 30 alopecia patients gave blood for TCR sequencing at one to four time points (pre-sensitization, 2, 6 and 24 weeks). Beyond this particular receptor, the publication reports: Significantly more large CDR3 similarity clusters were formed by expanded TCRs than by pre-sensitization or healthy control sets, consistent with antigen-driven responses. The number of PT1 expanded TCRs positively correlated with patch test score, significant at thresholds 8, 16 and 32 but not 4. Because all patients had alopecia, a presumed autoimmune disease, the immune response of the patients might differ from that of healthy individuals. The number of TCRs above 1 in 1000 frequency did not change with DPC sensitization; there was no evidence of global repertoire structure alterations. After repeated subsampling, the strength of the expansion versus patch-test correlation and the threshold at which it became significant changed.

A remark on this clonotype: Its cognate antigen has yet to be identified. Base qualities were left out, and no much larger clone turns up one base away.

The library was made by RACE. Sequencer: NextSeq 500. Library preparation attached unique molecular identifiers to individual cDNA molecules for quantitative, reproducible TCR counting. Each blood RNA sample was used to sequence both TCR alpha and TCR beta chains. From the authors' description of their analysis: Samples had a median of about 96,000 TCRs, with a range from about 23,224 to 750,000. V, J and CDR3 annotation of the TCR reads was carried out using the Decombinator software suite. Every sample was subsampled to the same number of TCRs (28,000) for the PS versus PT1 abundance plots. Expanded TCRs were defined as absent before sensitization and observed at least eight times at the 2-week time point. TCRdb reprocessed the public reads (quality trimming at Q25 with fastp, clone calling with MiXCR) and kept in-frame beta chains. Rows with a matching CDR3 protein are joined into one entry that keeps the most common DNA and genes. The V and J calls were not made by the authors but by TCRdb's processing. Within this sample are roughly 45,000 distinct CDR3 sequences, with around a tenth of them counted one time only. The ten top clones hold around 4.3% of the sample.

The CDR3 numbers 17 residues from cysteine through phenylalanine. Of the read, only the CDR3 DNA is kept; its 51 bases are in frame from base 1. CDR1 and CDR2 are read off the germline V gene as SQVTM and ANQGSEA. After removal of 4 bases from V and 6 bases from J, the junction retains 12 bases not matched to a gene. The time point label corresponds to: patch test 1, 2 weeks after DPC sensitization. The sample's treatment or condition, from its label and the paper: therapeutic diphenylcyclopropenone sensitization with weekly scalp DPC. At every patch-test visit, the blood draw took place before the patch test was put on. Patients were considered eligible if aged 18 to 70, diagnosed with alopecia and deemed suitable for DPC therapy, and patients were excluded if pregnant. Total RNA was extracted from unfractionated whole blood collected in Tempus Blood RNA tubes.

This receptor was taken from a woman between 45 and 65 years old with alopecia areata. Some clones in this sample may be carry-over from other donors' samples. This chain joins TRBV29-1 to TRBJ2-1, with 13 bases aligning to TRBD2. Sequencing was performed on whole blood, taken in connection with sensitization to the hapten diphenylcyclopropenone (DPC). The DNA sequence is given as TGCAGCGTTGGTAGGTTTGGGACTAGCGGGACGGGCAATGAGCAGTTCTTC. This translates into CSVGRFGTSGTGNEQFF.